This TCR beta chain was recovered during a study of CD8 T cells in ankylosing spondylitis (dated by TCRdb to between 2016 and 2019). Looking at the study overall: The study set out to find disease-linked TCR variants by profiling T cell receptor beta repertoires in ankylosing spondylitis patients and healthy donors. The whole study cohort included 108 healthy donors and about two dozen ankylosing spondylitis patients. Peripheral blood samples were taken, and synovial fluid was additionally collected from ankylosing spondylitis patients.

Looking up the germline V gene yields CDR1 SGHTA and CDR2 FQGNSA. Germline trimming amounts to 5 bases on V and 5 bases on J, with 7 as the count of junction bases outside the gene matches. The CDR3 goes from the cysteine to the phenylalanine over 15 residues. Only the CDR3 part of the read is kept: 45 bases, read in frame from the first base. The listed sequencing device is Illumina HiSeq 2500. TCR beta libraries were prepared by quantitative 5'-RACE with molecular barcodes. The original methods were these. To identify disease-linked TCR variants, a new computational method was used, one built on a probabilistic model of VDJ rearrangement. Using fastp trimming at Q25 and MiXCR clonotype assembly, TCRdb reanalyzed the public sequencing data and kept in-frame beta chains. Every entry covers one CDR3 protein and lists the most common genes and DNA from its rows. The V and J calls shown here were made by TCRdb, not taken from the authors' results. This sample lists 200,000 to 300,000 distinct CDR3 sequences; 8% to 10% were detected once. The ten most abundant clones make up approximately 5% of the sample.

Notes on this clonotype: The antigen it recognizes is unknown. It has no much larger one-base neighbor in the sample; base qualities were not kept.

On the study overall, not on this receptor specifically: In peripheral blood, the disease-linked clones were found at relatively low frequencies and had a CD8+ phenotype. According to the report, matched synovial fluid samples from ankylosing spondylitis patients were significantly enriched for the disease-linked clones. Blood from ankylosing spondylitis patients appeared to be characterized by a TCR beta motif composed of several highly homologous amino acid variants. Some motif variants were previously reported in synovial fluid and blood of reactive arthritis patients, suggesting common disease-initiation mechanisms.

The material sequenced was blood, either unsorted or a sorted T cell fraction (not recorded which). The V and J segments used are TRBV7-2 and TRBJ2-5, and TRBD2 aligns with 11 junction nucleotides. The clonotype was recovered from a female donor with ankylosing spondylitis or in good health (not recorded which). CDR3 reads: CASSPIAGGLETQYF. The sequence in DNA is TGTGCCAGCAGCCCCATAGCGGGAGGGCTTGAGACCCAGTACTTC.